This is a list of T cell receptor beta chains from one sample in a study of identical twins. Using its own MiXCR run on the 5' RACE reads, TCRdb lists one record per CDR3 protein. This table has 400,000 to 600,000 distinct CDR3 sequences, around 24% appearing once. The sample was also linked to a second study, of yellow fever vaccine responses in identical twins.

The sequencing input was CD4+ T cells sorted from blood. These receptors were collected from a young woman in good health. CDR3s include the opening cysteine and the closing phenylalanine or tryptophan. Each record gives: CDR3 protein, CDR3 DNA, J gene, V gene, clone size, D gene. D genes are given only for firm matches. Some rows have no size entry. The others give once, few or many, or a class for an expanded clone.

CATSRDLGIAYSTDTQYF | TGTGCCACCAGCAGAGATCTTGGGATAGCCTACAGCACAGATACGCAGTATTTT | TRBJ2-3 | TRBV15 | - | -
CASSLGQGAHYGYTF | TGTGCCAGCTCTCTCGGACAGGGAGCCCACTATGGCTACACCTTC | TRBJ1-2 | TRBV18 | few | TRBD1
CAIRGGLMDTEAFF | TGTGCCATCAGAGGCGGTCTTATGGACACTGAAGCTTTCTTT | TRBJ1-1 | TRBV10-3 | - | -
CAITEGQGAYEQYF | TGTGCCATCACCGAGGGACAGGGCGCTTACGAGCAGTACTTC | TRBJ2-7 | TRBV10-3 | - | TRBD1
CASSQIPASGKRNEQFF | TGTGCCAGCAGCCAAATCCCCGCTAGCGGGAAAAGAAATGAGCAGTTCTTC | TRBJ2-1 | TRBV3-1 | - | TRBD2
CASANPGQGHNEQFF | TGTGCCAGTGCTAACCCGGGACAGGGACACAATGAGCAGTTCTTC | TRBJ2-1 | TRBV28 | few | TRBD1
CASSPPVSDEQFF | TGTGCCAGCAGCCCCCCCGTCTCGGATGAGCAGTTCTTC | TRBJ2-1 | TRBV7-3 | few | -
CASSQSGPTDTQYF | TGTGCCAGCAGCCAAAGCGGGCCCACAGATACGCAGTATTTT | TRBJ2-3 | TRBV7-7 | once | -
CASSRRGQYSYEQYF | TGTGCCAGCAGCCGCAGGGGACAGTATTCCTACGAGCAGTACTTC | TRBJ2-7 | TRBV12-3/TRBV12-4 | - | TRBD1
CASGSTDTQYF | TGTGCCAGCGGGAGCACAGATACGCAGTATTTT | TRBJ2-3 | TRBV7-2 | many | -
CASSEMGLAGAGTQYF | TGCGCCAGCAGTGAAATGGGACTAGCGGGAGCGGGTACGCAGTATTTT | TRBJ2-3 | TRBV10-2 | - | TRBD2
CASSLEWEGGNEQFF | TGCGCCAGCAGCTTGGAGTGGGAAGGGGGCAATGAGCAGTTCTTC | TRBJ2-1 | TRBV5-1 | - | -
CASSVQQGKLFF | TGTGCCAGCAGTGTACAACAGGGGAAACTGTTTTTT | TRBJ1-4 | TRBV27 | - | TRBD1
CSAISPQLEAFF | TGCAGTGCTATATCGCCTCAACTTGAAGCTTTCTTT | TRBJ1-1 | TRBV20-1 | many | -
CASRRSTGAGDYEQYF | TGTGCCAGCAGACGATCGACAGGGGCGGGGGACTACGAGCAGTACTTC | TRBJ2-7 | TRBV6-1 | few | -
CATTREVGDTQYF | TGTGCCACCACTAGGGAGGTAGGAGATACGCAGTATTTT | TRBJ2-3 | TRBV24-1 | - | -
CSAPTSGKYNEQFF | TGCAGTGCCCCGACTAGCGGGAAATACAATGAGCAGTTCTTC | TRBJ2-1 | TRBV20-1 | once | TRBD2
CSAGGMGNTDTQYF | TGCAGTGCTGGCGGGATGGGAAACACAGATACGCAGTATTTT | TRBJ2-3 | TRBV20-1 | few | -
CATKAGAGAYNEQFF | TGTGCCACCAAAGCCGGGGCGGGGGCATACAATGAGCAGTTCTTC | TRBJ2-1 | TRBV6-1 | few | -
CASSSSSAGASYEQYF | TGCGCCAGCAGCAGCTCCTCAGCGGGAGCCTCCTACGAGCAGTACTTC | TRBJ2-7 | TRBV5-1 | few | TRBD2
CASSRRQGDGEQFF | TGTGCCAGCAGCCGACGGCAGGGCGACGGTGAGCAGTTCTTC | TRBJ2-1 | TRBV12-3/TRBV12-4 | - | -
CASSQVIGELFF | TGTGCCAGCAGCCAAGTGATCGGGGAGCTGTTTTTT | TRBJ2-2 | TRBV3-1 | - | -
CSARERFKSGELFF | TGCAGTGCTAGAGAGAGGTTTAAGTCCGGGGAGCTGTTTTTT | TRBJ2-2 | TRBV20-1 | - | -
CASSRGGSNEKLFF | TGTGCCAGCAGCCGCGGGGGTTCTAACGAAAAACTGTTTTTT | TRBJ1-4 | TRBV12-3/TRBV12-4 | many | -
CASSLDRGGANTGELFF | TGCGCCAGCAGCTTGGACCGCGGGGGGGCTAACACCGGGGAGCTGTTTTTT | TRBJ2-2 | TRBV5-1 | - | TRBD2
CASSSPTGGTEAFF | TGCGCCAGCAGCTCCCCGACAGGGGGCACTGAAGCTTTCTTT | TRBJ1-1 | TRBV4-1 | many | TRBD1
CASSEQGLDNQPQHF | TGCGCCAGCAGCGAACAGGGACTTGACAATCAGCCCCAGCATTTT | TRBJ1-5 | TRBV5-1 | - | -
CASSRDLSAGGDTQYF | TGTGCCAGCAGCCGAGACTTATCGGCGGGAGGTGATACGCAGTATTTT | TRBJ2-3 | TRBV3-1 | few | TRBD2
CASSTTQGGGTGELFF | TGCGCCAGCAGCACCACACAGGGGGGCGGCACCGGGGAGCTGTTTTTT | TRBJ2-2 | TRBV5-1 | few | TRBD1
CASSLIAGSNYGYTF | TGTGCCAGCAGCTTAATCGCAGGGTCTAACTATGGCTACACCTTC | TRBJ1-2 | TRBV7-2 | few | -
CASSLDPGVGGNEQFF | TGTGCCAGCAGCTTAGATCCGGGTGTTGGGGGGAATGAGCAGTTCTTC | TRBJ2-1 | TRBV13 | - | -
CASSLSGSGIGDTQYF | TGTGCCAGCAGCCTGAGTGGTAGCGGGATTGGCGATACGCAGTATTTT | TRBJ2-3 | TRBV12-3/TRBV12-4 | few | TRBD2
CASRKQNNEKLFF | TGTGCCAGCAGAAAACAGAATAATGAAAAACTGTTTTTT | TRBJ1-4 | TRBV7-9 | few | -
CASSFRPNYEQYF | TGTGCCAGCAGTTTCCGCCCCAACTACGAGCAGTACTTC | TRBJ2-7 | TRBV12-3/TRBV12-4 | few | -
CAISSRGLTDTQYF | TGTGCCATCAGTTCCAGGGGCCTAACAGATACGCAGTATTTT | TRBJ2-3 | TRBV10-3 | few | -
CASSPRTSGNTDTQYF | TGTGCCAGCAGCCCCCGGACTAGCGGAAATACAGATACGCAGTATTTT | TRBJ2-3 | TRBV3-1 | few | TRBD2
CSAHGAIQETQYF | TGCAGTGCCCACGGGGCCATCCAAGAGACCCAGTACTTC | TRBJ2-5 | TRBV20-1 | - | -
CASSEGFRGRAEAFF | TGTGCCAGCAGTGAGGGGTTTCGGGGGCGCGCTGAAGCTTTCTTT | TRBJ1-1 | TRBV2 | few | -